This entry describes one T cell receptor (beta chain). The antigen is unknown. Trimming shortened V by 1 base and J by 8 bases, and 12 bases separated the two germline ends. The V gene's germline CDR1 is LGHDT and CDR2 YNNKEL (reference sequence). The CDR3 contains 14 residues. It was through 5'RACE template switching that TCR cDNA was made, with a universal primer site and UMIs added. Via MiXCR, TCRdb re-called the 5' RACE reads, giving one row per CDR3 protein. The data contain 250,000 to 300,000 distinct CDR3 sequences, around 5.2% of them seen just once; the ten biggest clones take up approximately 3.5%. The sample is drawn from a study of T cells after yellow fever vaccination. Broader study findings: Clones that expanded after primary vaccination mostly reappeared after the booster (around 96% CD4, 70% to 90% CD8). Overall, a small share of clonotypes was seen in both CD4 and CD8 compartments.

The material was CD4+ T cells sorted from PBMCs, obtained on the day of the yellow fever booster vaccination. The V call is TRBV3-1, the J call TRBJ2-1, with D unresolved. The sequence derives from a man in his late teens or twenties who received the YFV17D yellow fever vaccine. CDR3 protein: CASSQGVPTDEQFF. The CDR3 DNA reads as TGTGCCAGCAGCCAAGGCGTACCTACGGATGAGCAGTTCTTC.